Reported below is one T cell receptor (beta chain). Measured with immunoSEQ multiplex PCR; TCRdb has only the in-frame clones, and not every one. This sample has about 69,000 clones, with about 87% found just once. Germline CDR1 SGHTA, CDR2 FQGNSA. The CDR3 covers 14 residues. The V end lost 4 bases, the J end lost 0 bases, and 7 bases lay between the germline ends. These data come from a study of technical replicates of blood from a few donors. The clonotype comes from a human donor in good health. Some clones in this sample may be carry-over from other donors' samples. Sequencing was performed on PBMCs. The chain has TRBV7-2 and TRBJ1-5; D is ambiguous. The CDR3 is CASSSRGSNQPQHF. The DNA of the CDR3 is TGTGCCAGCAGCTCCCGGGGTAGCAATCAGCCCCAGCATTTT.